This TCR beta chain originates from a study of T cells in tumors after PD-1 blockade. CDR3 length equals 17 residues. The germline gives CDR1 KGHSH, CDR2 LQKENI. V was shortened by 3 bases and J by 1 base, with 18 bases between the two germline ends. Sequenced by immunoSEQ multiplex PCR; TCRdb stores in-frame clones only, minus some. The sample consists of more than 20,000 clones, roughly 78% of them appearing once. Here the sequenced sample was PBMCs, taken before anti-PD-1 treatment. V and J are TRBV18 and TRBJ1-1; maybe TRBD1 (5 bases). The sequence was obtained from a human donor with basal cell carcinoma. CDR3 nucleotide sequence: TGTGCCAGCTCACCCGTCGCAGTAACGGGGCCGAACACTGAAGCTTTCTTT. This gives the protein CASSPVAVTGPNTEAFF.